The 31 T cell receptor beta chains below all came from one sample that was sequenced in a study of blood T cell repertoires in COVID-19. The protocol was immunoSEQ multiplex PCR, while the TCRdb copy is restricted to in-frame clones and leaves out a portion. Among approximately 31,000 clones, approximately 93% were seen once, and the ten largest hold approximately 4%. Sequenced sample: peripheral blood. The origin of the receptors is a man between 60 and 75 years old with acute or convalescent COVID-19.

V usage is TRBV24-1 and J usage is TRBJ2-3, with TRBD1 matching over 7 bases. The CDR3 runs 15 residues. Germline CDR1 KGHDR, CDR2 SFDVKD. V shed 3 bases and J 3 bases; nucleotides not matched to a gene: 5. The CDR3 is CATSDPTGLTDTQYF. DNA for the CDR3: TGTGCCACCAGTGATCCGACAGGGTTGACAGATACGCAGTATTTT.

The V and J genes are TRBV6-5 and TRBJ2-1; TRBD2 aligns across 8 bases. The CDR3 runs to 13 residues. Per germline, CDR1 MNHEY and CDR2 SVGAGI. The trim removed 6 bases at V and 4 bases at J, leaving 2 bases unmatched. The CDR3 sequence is CASRGGGYNEQFF. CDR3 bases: TGTGCCAGCAGAGGCGGGGGGTACAATGAGCAGTTCTTC.

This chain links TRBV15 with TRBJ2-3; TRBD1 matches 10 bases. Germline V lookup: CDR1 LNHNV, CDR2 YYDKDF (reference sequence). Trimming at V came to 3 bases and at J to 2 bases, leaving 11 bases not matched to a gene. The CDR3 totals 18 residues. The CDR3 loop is CATSRGQGWSMVTDTQYF. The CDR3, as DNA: TGTGCCACCAGCAGGGGACAGGGGTGGAGTATGGTCACAGATACGCAGTATTTT.

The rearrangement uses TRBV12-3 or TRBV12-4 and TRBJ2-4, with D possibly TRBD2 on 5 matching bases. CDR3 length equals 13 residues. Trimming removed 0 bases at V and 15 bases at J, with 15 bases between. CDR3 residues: CASSLAGLTGRYF. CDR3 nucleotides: TGTGCCAGCAGTTTAGCTGGGCTAACGGGAAGGTACTTC.

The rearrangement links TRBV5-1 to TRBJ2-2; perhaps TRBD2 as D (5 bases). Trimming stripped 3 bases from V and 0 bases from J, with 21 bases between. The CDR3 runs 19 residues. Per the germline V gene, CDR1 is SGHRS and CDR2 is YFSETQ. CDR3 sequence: CASSSNKLGSGANTGELFF. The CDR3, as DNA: TGCGCCAGCAGCTCGAACAAACTAGGGAGCGGAGCGAACACCGGGGAGCTGTTTTTT.

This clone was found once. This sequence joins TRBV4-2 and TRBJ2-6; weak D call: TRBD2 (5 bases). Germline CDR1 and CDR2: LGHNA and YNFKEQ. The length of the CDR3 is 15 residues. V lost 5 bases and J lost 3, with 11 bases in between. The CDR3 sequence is CASSNEGVGANVLTF. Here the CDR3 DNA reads TGTGCCAGCAGCAACGAGGGAGTTGGGGCCAACGTCCTGACTTTC.

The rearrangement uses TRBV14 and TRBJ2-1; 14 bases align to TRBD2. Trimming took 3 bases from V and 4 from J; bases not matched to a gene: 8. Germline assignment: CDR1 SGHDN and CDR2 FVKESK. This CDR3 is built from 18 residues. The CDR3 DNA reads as TGTGCCAGCAGCCACCAGAGACTAGCGGGGGGGGTTTACAATGAGCAGTTCTTC. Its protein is CASSHQRLAGGVYNEQFF. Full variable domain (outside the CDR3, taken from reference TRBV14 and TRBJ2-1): EAGVTQFPSHSVIEKGQTVTLRCDPISGHDNLYWYRRVMGKEIKFLLHFVKESKQDESGMPNNRFLAERTGGTYSTLKVQPAELEDSGVYFCASSHQRLAGGVYNEQFFGPGTRLTVL.

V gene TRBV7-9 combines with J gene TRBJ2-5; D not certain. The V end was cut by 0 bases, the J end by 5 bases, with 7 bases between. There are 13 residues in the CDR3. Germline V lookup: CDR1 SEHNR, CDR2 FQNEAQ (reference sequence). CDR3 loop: CASSLATGETQYF. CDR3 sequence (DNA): TGTGCCAGCAGCTTAGCAACCGGTGAGACCCAGTACTTC.

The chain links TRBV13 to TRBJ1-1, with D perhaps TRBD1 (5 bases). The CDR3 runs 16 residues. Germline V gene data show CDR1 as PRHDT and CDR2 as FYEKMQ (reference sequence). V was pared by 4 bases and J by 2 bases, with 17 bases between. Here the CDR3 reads CASSWEIRGLNTEAFF. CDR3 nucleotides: TGTGCCAGCAGCTGGGAGATACGGGGACTAAACACTGAAGCTTTCTTT.

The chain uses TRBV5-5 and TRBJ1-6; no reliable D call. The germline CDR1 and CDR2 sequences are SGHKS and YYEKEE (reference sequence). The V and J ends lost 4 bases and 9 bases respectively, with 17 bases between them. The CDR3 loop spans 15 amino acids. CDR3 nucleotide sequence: TGTGCCAGCAGCAACCTAAATCGAGGCGGTTCACCCCTCCACTTT. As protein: CASSNLNRGGSPLHF.

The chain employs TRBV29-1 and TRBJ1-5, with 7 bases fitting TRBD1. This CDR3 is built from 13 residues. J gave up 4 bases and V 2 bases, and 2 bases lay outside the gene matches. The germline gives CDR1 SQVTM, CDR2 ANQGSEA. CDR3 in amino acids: CSVELQGNQPQHF. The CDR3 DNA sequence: TGCAGCGTTGAATTACAGGGGAATCAGCCCCAGCATTTT.

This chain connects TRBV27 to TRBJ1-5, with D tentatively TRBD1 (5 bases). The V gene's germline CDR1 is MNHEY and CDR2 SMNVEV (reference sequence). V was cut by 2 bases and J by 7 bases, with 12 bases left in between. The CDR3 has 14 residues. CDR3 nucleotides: TGTGCCAGCAGTTTAGCAGGGCCCTGGCAGCCCCAGCATTTT. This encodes CASSLAGPWQPQHF.

CDR3 amino acids: CASSGKTGIRGSPLHF. The CDR3 DNA follows: TGTGCCAGCAGTGGAAAAACAGGAATACGCGGTTCACCCCTCCACTTT. This chain connects TRBV25-1 to TRBJ1-6, with D perhaps matching TRBD1 (5 bases). The germline gives CDR1 MGHDK, CDR2 SYGVNS. V gave up 4 bases and J gave up 9 bases, with 19 bases separating them. The CDR3 is made up of 16 amino acids.

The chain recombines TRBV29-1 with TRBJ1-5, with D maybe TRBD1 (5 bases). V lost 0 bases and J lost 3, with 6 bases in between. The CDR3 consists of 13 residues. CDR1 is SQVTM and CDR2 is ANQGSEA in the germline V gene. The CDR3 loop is CSVEEDTNQPQHF. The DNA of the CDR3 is TGCAGCGTTGAAGAGGACACCAATCAGCCCCAGCATTTT.

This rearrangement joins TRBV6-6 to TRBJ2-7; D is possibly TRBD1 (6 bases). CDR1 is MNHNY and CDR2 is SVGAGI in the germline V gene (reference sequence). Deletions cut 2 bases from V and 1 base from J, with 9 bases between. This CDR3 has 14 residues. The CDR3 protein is CASSYGTLSYEQYF. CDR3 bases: TGTGCCAGCAGTTACGGGACACTTTCCTACGAGCAGTACTTC.

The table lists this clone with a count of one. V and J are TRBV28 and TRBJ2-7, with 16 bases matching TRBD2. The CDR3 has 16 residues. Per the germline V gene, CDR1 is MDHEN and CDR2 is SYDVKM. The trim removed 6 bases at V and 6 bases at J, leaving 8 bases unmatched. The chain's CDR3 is CASSSLGLAGGPEQYF. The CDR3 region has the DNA TGTGCCAGCAGCTCCTTGGGACTAGCGGGGGGGCCCGAGCAGTACTTC.

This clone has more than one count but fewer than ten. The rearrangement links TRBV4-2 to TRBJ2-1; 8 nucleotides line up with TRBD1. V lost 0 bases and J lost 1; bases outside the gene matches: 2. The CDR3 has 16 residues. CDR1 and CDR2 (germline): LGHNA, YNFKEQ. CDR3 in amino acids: CASSQDWDRSYNEQFF. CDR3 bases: TGTGCCAGCAGCCAAGATTGGGACAGGTCCTACAATGAGCAGTTCTTC.

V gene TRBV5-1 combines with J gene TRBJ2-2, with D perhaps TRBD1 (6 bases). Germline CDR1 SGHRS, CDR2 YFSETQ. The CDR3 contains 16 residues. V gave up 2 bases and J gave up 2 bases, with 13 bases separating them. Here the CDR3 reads CASSFSRGINTGELFF. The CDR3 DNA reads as TGCGCCAGCAGCTTTAGCAGGGGCATCAACACCGGGGAGCTGTTTTTT.

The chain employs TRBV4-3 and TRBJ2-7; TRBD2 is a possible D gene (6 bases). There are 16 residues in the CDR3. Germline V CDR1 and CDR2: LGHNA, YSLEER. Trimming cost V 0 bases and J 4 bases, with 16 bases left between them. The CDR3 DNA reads TGCGCCAGCAGCCAAGATTGGAGCGGGCCCCGATACGAGCAGTACTTC. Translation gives CASSQDWSGPRYEQYF.

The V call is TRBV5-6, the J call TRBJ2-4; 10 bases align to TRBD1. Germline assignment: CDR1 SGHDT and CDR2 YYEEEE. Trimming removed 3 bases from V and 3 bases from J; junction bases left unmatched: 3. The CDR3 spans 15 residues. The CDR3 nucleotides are TGTGCCAGCAGCTGGGACAGGGGAGGCAAAAACATTCAGTACTTC. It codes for CASSWDRGGKNIQYF.

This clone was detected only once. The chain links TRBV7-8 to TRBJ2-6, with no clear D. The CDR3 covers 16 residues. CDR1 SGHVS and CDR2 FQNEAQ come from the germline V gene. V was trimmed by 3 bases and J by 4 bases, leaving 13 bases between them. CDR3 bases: TGTGCCAGCAGCTTCTCCAGTTTTTCGGGGGCCAACGTCCTGACTTTC. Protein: CASSFSSFSGANVLTF.

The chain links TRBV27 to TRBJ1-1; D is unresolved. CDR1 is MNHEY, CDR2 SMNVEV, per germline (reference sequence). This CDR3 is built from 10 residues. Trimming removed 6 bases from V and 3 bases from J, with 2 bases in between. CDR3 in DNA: TGTGCCAGCAGCTACACTGAAGCTTTCTTT. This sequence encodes CASSYTEAFF.

The CDR3 coding sequence is TGCGCCAGCAGCCCTGGGGGAGGGGATCAGCCCCAGCATTTT. Translating gives CASSPGGGDQPQHF. This rearrangement joins TRBV4-1 to TRBJ1-5; maybe TRBD1 (5 bases). The CDR3 is 14 residues long. V lost 4 bases to trimming and J lost 5 bases, with 12 bases between them. Germline V gene lookup returns CDR1 MGHRA and CDR2 YSYEKL.

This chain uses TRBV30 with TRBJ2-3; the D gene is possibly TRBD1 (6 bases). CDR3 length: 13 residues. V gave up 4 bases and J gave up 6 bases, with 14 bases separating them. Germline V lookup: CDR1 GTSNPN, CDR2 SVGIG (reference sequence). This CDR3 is CAWKERGIDTQYF. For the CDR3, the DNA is TGTGCCTGGAAGGAGAGGGGGATCGATACGCAGTATTTT.

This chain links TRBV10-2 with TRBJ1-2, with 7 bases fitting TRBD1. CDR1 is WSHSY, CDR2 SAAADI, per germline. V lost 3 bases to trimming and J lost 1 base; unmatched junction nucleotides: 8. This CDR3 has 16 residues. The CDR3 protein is CASSDATGMFNYGYTF. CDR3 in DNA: TGCGCCAGCAGTGATGCGACAGGGATGTTTAACTATGGCTACACCTTC.

CDR3 in amino acids: CASSQDAPGPDTQYF. In nucleotides, the CDR3 is TGCGCCAGCAGCCAAGATGCCCCAGGGCCAGATACGCAGTATTTT. J is TRBJ2-3 and V is TRBV4-3; D is perhaps TRBD1 (5 bases). CDR1 and CDR2 (germline): LGHNA, YSLEER. CDR3 length equals 15 residues. Between the trimmed V and J ends, which lost 0 bases and 4 bases, there was a span of 11 bases.

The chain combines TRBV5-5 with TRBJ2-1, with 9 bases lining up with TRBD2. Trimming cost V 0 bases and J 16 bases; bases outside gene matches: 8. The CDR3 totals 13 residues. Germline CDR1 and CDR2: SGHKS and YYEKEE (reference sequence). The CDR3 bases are TGTGCCAGCAGCTTGGTCCTAGCGGGACCCCCCTTCTTC. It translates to CASSLVLAGPPFF.

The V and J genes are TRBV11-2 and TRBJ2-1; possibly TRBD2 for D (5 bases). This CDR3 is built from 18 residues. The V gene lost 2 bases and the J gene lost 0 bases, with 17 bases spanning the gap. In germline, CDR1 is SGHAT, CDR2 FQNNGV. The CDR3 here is CASSLRVGAISSYNEQFF. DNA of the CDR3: TGTGCCAGCAGCTTACGTGTGGGAGCAATTAGCTCCTACAATGAGCAGTTCTTC.

The CDR3 coding sequence is TGTGCCAGCAGCCCAGGACAGGGGGCTATGTTTTTT. Translated, it gives CASSPGQGAMFF. The V gene is TRBV7-8, the J gene TRBJ1-4; 11 bases are shared with TRBD1. V lost 5 bases and J lost 15; bases outside the gene matches: 5. Germline CDR1 is SGHVS and CDR2 is FQNEAQ. The CDR3 is made up of 12 amino acids.

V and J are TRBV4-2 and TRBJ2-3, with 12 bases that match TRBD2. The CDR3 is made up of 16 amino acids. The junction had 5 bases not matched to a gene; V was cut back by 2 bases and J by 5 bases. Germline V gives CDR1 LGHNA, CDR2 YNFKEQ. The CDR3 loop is CASSQRLAGEVDTQYF. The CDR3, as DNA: TGTGCCAGCAGCCAACGACTAGCGGGAGAGGTAGATACGCAGTATTTT.

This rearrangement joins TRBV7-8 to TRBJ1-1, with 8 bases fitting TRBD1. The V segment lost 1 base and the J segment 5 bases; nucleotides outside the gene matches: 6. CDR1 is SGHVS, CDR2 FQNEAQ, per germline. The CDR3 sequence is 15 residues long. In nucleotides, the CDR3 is TGTGCCAGCAGCTTAGTTTCAGGGGGCGAGACTGAAGCTTTCTTT. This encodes CASSLVSGGETEAFF.